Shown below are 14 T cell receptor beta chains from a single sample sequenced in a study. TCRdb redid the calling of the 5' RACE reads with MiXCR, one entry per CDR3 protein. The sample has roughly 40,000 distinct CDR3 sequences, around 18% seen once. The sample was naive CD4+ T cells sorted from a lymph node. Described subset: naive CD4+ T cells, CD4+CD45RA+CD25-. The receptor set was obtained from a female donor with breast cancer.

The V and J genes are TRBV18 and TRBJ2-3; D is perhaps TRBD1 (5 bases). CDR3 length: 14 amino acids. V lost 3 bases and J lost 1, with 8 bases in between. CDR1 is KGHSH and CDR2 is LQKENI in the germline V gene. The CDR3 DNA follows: TGTGCCAGCTCACCTTCCAGGGGCACAGATACGCAGTATTTT. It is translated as CASSPSRGTDTQYF.

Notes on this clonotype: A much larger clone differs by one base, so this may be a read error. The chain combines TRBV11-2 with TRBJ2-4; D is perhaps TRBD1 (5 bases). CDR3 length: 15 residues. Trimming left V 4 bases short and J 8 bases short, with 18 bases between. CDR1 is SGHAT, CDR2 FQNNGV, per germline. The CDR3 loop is CASSSPRVAGYIQYF. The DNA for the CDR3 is TGTGCCAGCAGCTCGCCCCGAGTTGCAGGGTACATTCAGTACTTC.

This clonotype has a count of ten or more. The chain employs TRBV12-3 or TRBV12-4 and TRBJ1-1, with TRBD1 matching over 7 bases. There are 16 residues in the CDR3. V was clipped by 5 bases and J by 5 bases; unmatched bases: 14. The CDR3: CASSQSQGGFWTEAFF. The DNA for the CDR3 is TGTGCCAGCAGTCAGAGTCAGGGGGGGTTTTGGACTGAAGCTTTCTTT.

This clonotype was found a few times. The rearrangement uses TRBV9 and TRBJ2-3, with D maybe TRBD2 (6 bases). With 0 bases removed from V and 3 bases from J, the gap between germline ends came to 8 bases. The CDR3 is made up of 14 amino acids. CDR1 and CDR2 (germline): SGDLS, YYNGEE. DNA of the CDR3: TGTGCCAGCAGCGTAGATGGGAGGACAGATACGCAGTATTTT. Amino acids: CASSVDGRTDTQYF.

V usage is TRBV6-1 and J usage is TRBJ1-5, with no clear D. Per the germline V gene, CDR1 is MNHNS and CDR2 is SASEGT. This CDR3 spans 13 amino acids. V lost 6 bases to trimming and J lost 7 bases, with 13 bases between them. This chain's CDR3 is CASSSRVGQPQHF. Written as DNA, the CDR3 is TGTGCCAGCAGCTCGCGGGTTGGCCAGCCCCAGCATTTT.

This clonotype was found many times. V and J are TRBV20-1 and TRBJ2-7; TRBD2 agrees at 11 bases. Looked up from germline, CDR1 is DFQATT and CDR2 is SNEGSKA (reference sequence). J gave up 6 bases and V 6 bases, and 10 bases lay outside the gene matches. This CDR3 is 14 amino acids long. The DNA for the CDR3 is TGCAGTGCCACAACCGGGACTAGCGGCTCCGAGCAGTACTTC. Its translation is CSATTGTSGSEQYF.

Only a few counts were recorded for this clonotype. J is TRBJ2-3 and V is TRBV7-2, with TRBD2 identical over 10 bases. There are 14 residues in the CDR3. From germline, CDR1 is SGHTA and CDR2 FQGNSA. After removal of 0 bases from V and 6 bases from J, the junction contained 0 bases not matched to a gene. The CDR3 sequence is CASSLASGGDTQYF. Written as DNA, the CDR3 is TGTGCCAGCAGCTTAGCTAGCGGGGGGGATACGCAGTATTTT.

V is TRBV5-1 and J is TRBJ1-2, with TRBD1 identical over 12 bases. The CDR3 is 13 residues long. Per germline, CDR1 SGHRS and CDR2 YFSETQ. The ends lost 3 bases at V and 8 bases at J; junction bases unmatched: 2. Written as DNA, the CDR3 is TGCGCCAGCAGCTGGGACAGGGGGCTAGGCTACACCTTC. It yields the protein CASSWDRGLGYTF. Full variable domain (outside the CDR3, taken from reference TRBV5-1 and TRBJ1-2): KAGVTQTPRYLIKTRGQQVTLSCSPISGHRSVSWYQQTPGQGLQFLFEYFSETQRNKGNFPGRFSGRQFSNSRSEMNVSTLELGDSALYLCASSWDRGLGYTFGSGTRLTVV.

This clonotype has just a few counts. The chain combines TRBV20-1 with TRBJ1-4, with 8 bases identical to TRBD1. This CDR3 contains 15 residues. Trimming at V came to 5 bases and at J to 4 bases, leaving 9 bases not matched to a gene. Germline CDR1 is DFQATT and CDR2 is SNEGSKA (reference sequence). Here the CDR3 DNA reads TGCAGTGCTGCGGATGGGGGACAGGTTAATGAAAAACTGTTTTTT. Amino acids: CSAADGGQVNEKLFF.

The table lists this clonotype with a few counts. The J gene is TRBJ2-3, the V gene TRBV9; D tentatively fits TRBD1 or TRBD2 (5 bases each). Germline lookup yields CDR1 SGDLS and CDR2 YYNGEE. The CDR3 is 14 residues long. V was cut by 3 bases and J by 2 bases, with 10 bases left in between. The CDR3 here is CASSAGTVTDTQYF. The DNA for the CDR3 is TGTGCCAGCAGCGCGGGGACCGTCACAGATACGCAGTATTTT.

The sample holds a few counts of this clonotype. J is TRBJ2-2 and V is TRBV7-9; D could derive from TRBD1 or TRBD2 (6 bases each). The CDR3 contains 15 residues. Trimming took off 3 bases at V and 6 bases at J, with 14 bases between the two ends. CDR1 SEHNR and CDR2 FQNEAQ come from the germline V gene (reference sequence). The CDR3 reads CASSFGRGLAGELFF. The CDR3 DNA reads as TGTGCCAGCAGCTTCGGCAGGGGACTGGCCGGGGAGCTGTTTTTT.

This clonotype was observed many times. CDR3 coding DNA: TGTGCCATCAGTGAGTCCCGGCGGGGCTACACCTTC. Amino acids: CAISESRRGYTF. The chain employs TRBV10-3 and TRBJ1-2, with D uncertain. This CDR3 spans 12 amino acids. Trimming took off 0 bases at V and 8 bases at J, with 7 bases between the two ends. Germline values: CDR1 ENHRY, CDR2 SYGVKD.

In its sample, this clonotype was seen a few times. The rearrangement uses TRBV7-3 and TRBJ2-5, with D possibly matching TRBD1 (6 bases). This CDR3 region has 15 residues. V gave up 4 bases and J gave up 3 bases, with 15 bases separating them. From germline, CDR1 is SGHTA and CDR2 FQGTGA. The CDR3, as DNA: TGTGCCAGCAGCTCCTTCAGGGGTAAAGAAGAGACCCAGTACTTC. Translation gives CASSSFRGKEETQYF.

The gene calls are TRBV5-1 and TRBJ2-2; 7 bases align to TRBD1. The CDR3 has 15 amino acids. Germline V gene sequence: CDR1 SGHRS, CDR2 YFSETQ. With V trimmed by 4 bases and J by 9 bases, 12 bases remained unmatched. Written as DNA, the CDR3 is TGCGCCAGCAGCCGGAGACAGGGCTCGGACAGGGAGCTGTTTTTT. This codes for CASSRRQGSDRELFF.